This T cell receptor beta chain came from a study of T cell repertoires in cytomegalovirus infection. Study in general: Epitope selection comprised recently identified HLA-C-restricted CMV epitopes and well-studied HLA-B-restricted CMV epitopes.

From the reads, TCRdb called clonotypes with MiXCR, one entry per CDR3 protein. The table includes some 800,000 distinct CDR3 sequences, just under 30% detected once. The CDR3 consists of 15 residues. V lost 4 bases, J lost 6 bases, and 18 bases lay in between. Germline V gene data show CDR1 as SEHNR and CDR2 as FQNEAQ (reference sequence). This clonotype was seen only a few times. No antigen is known for it. This receptor was obtained from a human donor in good health (CMV status not recorded). Some clones in this sample may be carry-over from other donors' samples. Material: cultured CD8+ T cells from PBMCs, obtained from culture after CMV antigen stimulation. This chain joins TRBV7-9 and TRBJ1-2, with D tentatively TRBD1 (5 bases). CDR3 sequence (DNA): TGTGCCAGCAGCTCCCCTCTAACCAGGGCTAATGGCTACACCTTC. It encodes CASSSPLTRANGYTF.